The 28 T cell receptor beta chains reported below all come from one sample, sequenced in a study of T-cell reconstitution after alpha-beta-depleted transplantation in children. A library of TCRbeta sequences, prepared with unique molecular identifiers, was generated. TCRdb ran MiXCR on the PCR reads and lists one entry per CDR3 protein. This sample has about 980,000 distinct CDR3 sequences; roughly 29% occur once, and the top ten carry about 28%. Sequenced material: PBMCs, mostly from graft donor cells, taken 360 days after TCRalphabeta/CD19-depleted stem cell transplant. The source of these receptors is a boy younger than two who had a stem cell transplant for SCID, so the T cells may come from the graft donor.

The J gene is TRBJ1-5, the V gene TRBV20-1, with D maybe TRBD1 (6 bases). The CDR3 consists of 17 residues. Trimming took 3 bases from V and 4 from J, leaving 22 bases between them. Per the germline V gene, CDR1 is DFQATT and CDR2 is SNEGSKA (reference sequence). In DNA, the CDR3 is TGCAGTGCTAGTAGGGGGACTACGGACCGCCGTAATCAGCCCCAGCATTTT. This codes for CSASRGTTDRRNQPQHF.

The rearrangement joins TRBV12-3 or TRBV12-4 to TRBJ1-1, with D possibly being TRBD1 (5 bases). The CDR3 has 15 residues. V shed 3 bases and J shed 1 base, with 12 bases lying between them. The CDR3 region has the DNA TGTGCCAGCAGTTTTGGGGCGGTGGGGAACACTGAAGCTTTCTTT. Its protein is CASSFGAVGNTEAFF.

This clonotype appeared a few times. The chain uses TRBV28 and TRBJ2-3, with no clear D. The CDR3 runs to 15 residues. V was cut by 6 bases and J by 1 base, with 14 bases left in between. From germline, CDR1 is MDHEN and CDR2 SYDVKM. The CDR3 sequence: CASSFRLRGTDTQYF. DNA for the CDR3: TGTGCCAGCAGCTTTCGACTTCGGGGCACAGATACGCAGTATTTT.

The CDR3 sequence is CASSNPSGGKYEQYF. The DNA for the CDR3 is TGCGCCAGCAGCAATCCTAGCGGGGGTAAATACGAGCAGTACTTC. This rearrangement joins TRBV5-1 to TRBJ2-7; 10 positions match TRBD2. The CDR3 is made up of 15 amino acids. V lost 4 bases to trimming and J lost 4 bases; unmatched junction nucleotides: 8. The germline V gene has CDR1 SGHRS and CDR2 YFSETQ. Combining the CDR3 with reference TRBV5-1 and TRBJ2-7 gives the whole variable domain KAGVTQTPRYLIKTRGQQVTLSCSPISGHRSVSWYQQTPGQGLQFLFEYFSETQRNKGNFPGRFSGRQFSNSRSEMNVSTLELGDSALYLCASSNPSGGKYEQYFGPGTRLTVT.

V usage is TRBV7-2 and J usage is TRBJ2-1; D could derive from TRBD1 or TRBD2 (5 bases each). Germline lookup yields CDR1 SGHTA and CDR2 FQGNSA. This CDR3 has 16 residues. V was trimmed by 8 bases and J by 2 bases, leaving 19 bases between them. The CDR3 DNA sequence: TGTGCCAGCGCCATGGCTAAGGGGAGACCCTACAATGAGCAGTTCTTC. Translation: CASAMAKGRPYNEQFF.

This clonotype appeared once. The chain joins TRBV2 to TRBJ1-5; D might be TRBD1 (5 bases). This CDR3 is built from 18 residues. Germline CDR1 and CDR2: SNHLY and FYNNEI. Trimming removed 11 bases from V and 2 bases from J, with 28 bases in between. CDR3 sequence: CAFSESLGGMEGNQPQHF. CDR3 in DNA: TGTGCCTTCAGTGAGTCTTTGGGGGGGATGGAGGGCAATCAGCCCCAGCATTTT. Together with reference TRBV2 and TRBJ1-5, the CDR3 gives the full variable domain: EPEVTQTPSHQVTQMGQEVILRCVPISNHLYFYWYRQILGQKVEFLVSFYNNEISEKSEIFDDQFSVERPDGSNFTLKIRSTKLEDSAMYFCAFSESLGGMEGNQPQHFGDGTRLSIL.

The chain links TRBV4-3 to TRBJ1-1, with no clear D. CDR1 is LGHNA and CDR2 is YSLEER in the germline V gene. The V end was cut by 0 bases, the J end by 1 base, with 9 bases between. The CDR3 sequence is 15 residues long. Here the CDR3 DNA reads TGCGCCAGCAGCCAAGATGAAACCTGGAACACTGAAGCTTTCTTT. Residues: CASSQDETWNTEAFF.

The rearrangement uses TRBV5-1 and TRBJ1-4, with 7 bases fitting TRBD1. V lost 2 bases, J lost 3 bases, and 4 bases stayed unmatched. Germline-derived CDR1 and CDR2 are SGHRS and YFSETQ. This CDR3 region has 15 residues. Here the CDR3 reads CASSLETGPNEKLFF. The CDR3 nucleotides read TGCGCCAGCAGCTTAGAGACAGGGCCTAATGAAAAACTGTTTTTT.

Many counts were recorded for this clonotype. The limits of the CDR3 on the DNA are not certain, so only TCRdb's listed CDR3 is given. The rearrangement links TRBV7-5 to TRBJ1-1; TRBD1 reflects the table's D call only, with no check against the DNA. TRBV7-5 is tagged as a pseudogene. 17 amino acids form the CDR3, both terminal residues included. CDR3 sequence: CISVSEALTGCDTEAFF.

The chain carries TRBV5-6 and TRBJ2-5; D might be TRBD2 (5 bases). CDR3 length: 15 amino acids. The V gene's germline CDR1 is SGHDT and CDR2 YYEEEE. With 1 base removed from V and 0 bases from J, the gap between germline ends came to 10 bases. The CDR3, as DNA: TGTGCCAGCAGCTTGCGGGGAGCCCACCAAGAGACCCAGTACTTC. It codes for CASSLRGAHQETQYF. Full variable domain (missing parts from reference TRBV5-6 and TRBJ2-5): DAGVTQSPTHLIKTRGQQVTLRCSPKSGHDTVSWYQQALGQGPQFIFQYYEEEERQRGNFPDRFSGHQFPNYSSELNVNALLLGDSALYLCASSLRGAHQETQYFGPGTRLLVL.

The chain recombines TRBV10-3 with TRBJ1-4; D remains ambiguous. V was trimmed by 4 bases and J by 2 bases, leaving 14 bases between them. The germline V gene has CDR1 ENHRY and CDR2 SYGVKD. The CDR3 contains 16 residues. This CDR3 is CAISVSGGGTNEKLFF. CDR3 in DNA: TGTGCCATCAGTGTTAGCGGCGGCGGGACTAATGAAAAACTGTTTTTT.

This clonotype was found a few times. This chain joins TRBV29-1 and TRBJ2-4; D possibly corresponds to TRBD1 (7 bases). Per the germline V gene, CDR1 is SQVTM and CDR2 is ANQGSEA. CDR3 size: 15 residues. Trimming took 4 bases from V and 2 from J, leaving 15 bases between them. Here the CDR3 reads CSVAGGIGSKNIQYF. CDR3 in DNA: TGCAGCGTTGCAGGGGGGATTGGCTCCAAAAACATTCAGTACTTC.

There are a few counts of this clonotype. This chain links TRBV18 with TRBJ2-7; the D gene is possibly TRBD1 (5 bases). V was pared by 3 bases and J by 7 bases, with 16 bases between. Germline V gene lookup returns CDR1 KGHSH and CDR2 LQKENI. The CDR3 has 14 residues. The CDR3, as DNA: TGTGCCAGCTCACCCAAGCAGCCTAAGGGGGAGCAGTACTTC. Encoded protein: CASSPKQPKGEQYF.

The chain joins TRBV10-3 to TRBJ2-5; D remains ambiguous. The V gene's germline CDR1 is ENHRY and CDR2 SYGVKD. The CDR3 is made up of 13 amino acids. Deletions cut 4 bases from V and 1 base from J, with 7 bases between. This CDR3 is CAISGNSQETQYF. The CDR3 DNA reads TGTGCCATCAGTGGAAACAGCCAAGAGACCCAGTACTTC.

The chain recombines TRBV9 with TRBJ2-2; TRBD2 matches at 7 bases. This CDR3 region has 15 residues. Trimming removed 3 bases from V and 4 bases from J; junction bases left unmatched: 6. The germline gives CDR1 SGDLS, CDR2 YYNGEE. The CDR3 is CASSARDYPTGELFF. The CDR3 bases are TGTGCCAGCAGCGCCCGGGACTACCCCACCGGGGAGCTGTTTTTT.

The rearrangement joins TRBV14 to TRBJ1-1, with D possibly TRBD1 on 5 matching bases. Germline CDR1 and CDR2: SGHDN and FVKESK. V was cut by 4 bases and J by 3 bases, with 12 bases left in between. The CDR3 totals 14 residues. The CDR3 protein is CASSRTDSYTEAFF. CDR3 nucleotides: TGTGCCAGCAGCCGTACCGACAGCTACACTGAAGCTTTCTTT.

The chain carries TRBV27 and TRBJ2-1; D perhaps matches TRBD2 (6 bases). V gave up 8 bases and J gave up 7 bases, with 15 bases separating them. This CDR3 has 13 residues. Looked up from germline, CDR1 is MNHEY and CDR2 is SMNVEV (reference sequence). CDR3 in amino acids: CASGTGGYNEQFF. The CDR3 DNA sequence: TGTGCCAGCGGCACTGGGGGGTATAATGAGCAGTTCTTC.

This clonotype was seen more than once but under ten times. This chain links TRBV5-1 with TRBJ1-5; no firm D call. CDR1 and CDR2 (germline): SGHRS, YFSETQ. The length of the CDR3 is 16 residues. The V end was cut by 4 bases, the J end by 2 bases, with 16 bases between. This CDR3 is CASSPGPQVRNQPQHF. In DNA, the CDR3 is TGCGCCAGCAGCCCCGGCCCTCAAGTTCGCAATCAGCCCCAGCATTTT.

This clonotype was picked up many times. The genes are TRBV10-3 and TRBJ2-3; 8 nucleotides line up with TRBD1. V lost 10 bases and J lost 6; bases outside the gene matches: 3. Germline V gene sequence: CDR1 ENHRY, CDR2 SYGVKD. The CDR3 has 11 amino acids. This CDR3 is CATWTGDTQYF. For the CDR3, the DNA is TGTGCCACCTGGACAGGGGATACGCAGTATTTT.

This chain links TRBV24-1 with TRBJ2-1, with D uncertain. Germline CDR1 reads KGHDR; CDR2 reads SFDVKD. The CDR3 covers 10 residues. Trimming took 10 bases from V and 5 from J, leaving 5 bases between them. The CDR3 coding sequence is TGTGCCACTCCCCACAATGAGCAGTTCTTC. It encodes CATPHNEQFF.

The CDR3 DNA is TGTGCCAGCAGTGAACGTTGGGGGGCCATAGCCTACGAGCAGTACTTC. It codes for CASSERWGAIAYEQYF. This chain links TRBV2 with TRBJ2-7, with D perhaps matching TRBD1 or TRBD2 (6 bases each). The germline V gene has CDR1 SNHLY and CDR2 FYNNEI. Trimming removed 2 bases at V and 2 bases at J, with 16 bases between. The CDR3 is 16 amino acids.

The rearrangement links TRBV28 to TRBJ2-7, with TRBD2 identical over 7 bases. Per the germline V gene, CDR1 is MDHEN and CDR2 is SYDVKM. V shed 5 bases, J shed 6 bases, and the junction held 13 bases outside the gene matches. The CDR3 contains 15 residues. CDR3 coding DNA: TGTGCCAGCAGTACAAAGACTAGCAGAGGGCGCGAGCAGTACTTC. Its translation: CASSTKTSRGREQYF.

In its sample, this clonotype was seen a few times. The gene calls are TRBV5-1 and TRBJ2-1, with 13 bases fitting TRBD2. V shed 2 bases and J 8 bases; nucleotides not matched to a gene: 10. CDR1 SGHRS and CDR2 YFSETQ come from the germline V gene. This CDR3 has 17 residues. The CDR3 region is CASSLTSGTSGAYEQFF. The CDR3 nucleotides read TGCGCCAGCAGCTTAACTTCCGGGACTAGCGGGGCCTATGAGCAGTTCTTC.

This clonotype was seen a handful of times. CDR3 amino acids: CASSQVGRGKETQYF. For the CDR3, the DNA is TGCGCCAGCAGCCAAGTCGGCAGGGGGAAAGAGACCCAGTACTTC. This chain joins TRBV4-1 and TRBJ2-5; TRBD1 agrees at 7 bases. The CDR3 runs to 15 residues. V was pared by 1 base and J by 3 bases, with 5 bases of the junction left unmatched. Looked up from germline, CDR1 is MGHRA and CDR2 is YSYEKL.

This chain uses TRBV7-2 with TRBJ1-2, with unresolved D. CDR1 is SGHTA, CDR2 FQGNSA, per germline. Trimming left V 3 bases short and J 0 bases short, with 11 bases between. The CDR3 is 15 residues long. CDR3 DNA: TGTGCCAGCAGCTTCTACCTCGGGGCTAACTATGGCTACACCTTC. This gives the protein CASSFYLGANYGYTF. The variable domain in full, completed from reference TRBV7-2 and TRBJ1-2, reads GAGVSQSPSNKVTEKGKDVELRCDPISGHTALYWYRQSLGQGLEFLIYFQGNSAPDKSGLPSDRFSAERTGGSVSTLTIQRTQQEDSAVYLCASSFYLGANYGYTFGSGTRLTVV.

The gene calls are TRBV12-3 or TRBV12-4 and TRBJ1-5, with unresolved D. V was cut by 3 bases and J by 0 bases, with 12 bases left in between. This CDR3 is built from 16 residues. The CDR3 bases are TGTGCCAGCAGTTTCGGCAGTTCCAATAGCAATCAGCCCCAGCATTTT. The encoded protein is CASSFGSSNSNQPQHF.

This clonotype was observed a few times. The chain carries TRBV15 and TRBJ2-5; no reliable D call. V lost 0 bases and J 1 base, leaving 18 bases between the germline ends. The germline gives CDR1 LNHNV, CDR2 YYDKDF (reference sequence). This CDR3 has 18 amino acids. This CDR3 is CATSRDSVSTGVQETQYF. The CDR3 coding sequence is TGTGCCACCAGCAGAGATTCCGTGTCGACTGGGGTCCAAGAGACCCAGTACTTC.

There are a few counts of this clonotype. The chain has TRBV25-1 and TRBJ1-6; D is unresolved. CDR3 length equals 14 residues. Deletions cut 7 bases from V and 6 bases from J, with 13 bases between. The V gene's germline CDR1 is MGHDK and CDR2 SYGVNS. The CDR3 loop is CASNRGRTNSPLHF. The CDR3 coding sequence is TGTGCCAGCAACCGCGGGCGGACTAATTCACCCCTCCACTTT.